One sample yielded the 4 T cell receptor beta chains listed below, sequenced in a study of T cells in Graves' hyperthyroidism and ophthalmopathy (dated by TCRdb to between 2017 and 2020). The library was produced with multiplex PCR. The data were produced on an Illumina HiSeq 2000. Amplification of TCR beta CDR3 regions was carried out from RNA transcripts. For the first round of RT-PCR on the TCR CDR3, the HTBI primer set was used together with the Qiagen OneStep RT-PCR kit. TCRdb reworked the public reads: Q25 trimming with fastp, MiXCR clone assembly, productive beta chains retained. Each entry merges the rows of one CDR3 protein and shows their most common DNA and genes. For this sample the table gives hundreds of thousands of distinct CDR3 sequences, of which around 15% were detected only once. The ten largest clonotypes hold around 4.1% of the sample. Material: blood. These receptors were obtained from a woman between 35 and 50 years old with Graves' ophthalmopathy.

This clonotype occurred many times. The chain recombines TRBV9 with TRBJ2-6; D is unclear. Germline CDR1 SGDLS, CDR2 YYNGEE. The CDR3 loop spans 17 amino acids. V dropped 0 bases and J dropped 0 bases, with 10 bases sitting between them. The CDR3 coding sequence is TGTGCCAGCAGCGTAGCAATCAGGTCCTCTGGGGCCAACGTCCTGACTTTC. Protein sequence: CASSVAIRSSGANVLTF. The full variable domain, its missing parts supplied by reference TRBV9 and TRBJ2-6, is DSGVTQTPKHLITATGQRVTLRCSPRSGDLSVYWYQQSLDQGLQFLIQYYNGEERAKGNILERFSAQQFPDLHSELNLSSLELGDSALYFCASSVAIRSSGANVLTFGAGSRLTVL.

This clonotype was detected ten times or more. The V and J genes are TRBV7-9 and TRBJ1-2; 9 positions match TRBD1. The germline gives CDR1 SEHNR, CDR2 FQNEAQ (reference sequence). V lost 1 base to trimming and J lost 4 bases; unmatched junction nucleotides: 4. This CDR3 is built from 15 residues. CDR3 protein: CASSLEGQGRYGYTF. CDR3 coding DNA: TGTGCCAGCAGCTTAGAGGGACAGGGACGCTATGGCTACACCTTC.

The table lists this clonotype with a few counts. This rearrangement joins TRBV6-1 to TRBJ2-7; D ambiguous. The CDR3 extends over 15 amino acids. Trimming took off 6 bases at V and 6 bases at J, with 21 bases between the two ends. Germline-derived CDR1 and CDR2 are MNHNS and SASEGT. CDR3 DNA sequence: TGTGCCAGCAGCCAAGGGCAGCGTGGGGTGAGCGAGCAGTACTTC. It yields the protein CASSQGQRGVSEQYF.

This chain joins TRBV6-2 or TRBV6-3 and TRBJ1-2, with 9 bases identical to TRBD1. CDR1 and CDR2 from the germline V gene are MNHEY and SVGEGT. This CDR3 is 12 amino acids long. V was clipped by 10 bases and J by 3 bases; unmatched bases: 3. The CDR3 protein is CATRDRDYGYTF. The CDR3 DNA reads as TGTGCCACCCGGGACAGGGACTATGGCTACACCTTC.